A selection of T cell receptor beta chains follows, all from one sample in a study of PD-1 blockade in classical Hodgkin lymphoma. Only in-frame clones appear in the TCRdb table, and some are missing; sequencing was by immunoSEQ multiplex PCR. The data contain about 40,000 clones, around 86% of them singletons. Sequenced material: peripheral blood mononuclear cells (PBMCs), taken at baseline. The receptors come from a human donor with classical Hodgkin lymphoma. Each CDR3 is given with its conserved first and last residue. A D gene is named only where the DNA matches it firmly. A row's size may be missing; if present it is once, few, many or a size class.

CDR3,DNA,size,V,D,length,J
CASSRTGTYEQYF,TGTGCCAGTAGTAGGACAGGGACCTACGAGCAGTACTTC,NA,TRBV19,TRBD1,13,TRBJ2-7
CASSQDEGQGSSDTQYF,TGTGCCAGCAGCCAAGACGAAGGACAGGGGTCGTCAGATACGCAGTATTTT,once,TRBV4-2,TRBD1,17,TRBJ2-3
CSVDREGEQYF,TGCAGCGTTGACAGGGAAGGGGAGCAGTACTTC,NA,TRBV29-1,NA,11,TRBJ2-7
CATPTAVYEQYF,TGTGCCACTCCGACAGCTGTCTACGAGCAGTACTTC,NA,TRBV19,NA,12,TRBJ2-7
CANRRFTRLLFF,TGCGCCAATCGGAGGTTTACCCGGCTTCTGTTCTTC,NA,TRBV5-1,NA,12,TRBJ2-1
CASRLGQVNYGHTF,TGTGCCAGCAGATTGGGGCAGGTGAACTATGGCCACACCTTC,NA,TRBV7-2,NA,14,TRBJ1-2
CASSGAEGGELFF,TGTGCCAGCAGCGGGGCCGAAGGCGGGGAGCTGTTTTTT,once,TRBV6-6,NA,13,TRBJ2-2
CASSESGMGYYGYTF,TGTGCCAGCAGTGAATCAGGGATGGGCTACTATGGCTACACCTTC,NA,TRBV2,NA,15,TRBJ1-2
CASSQGATNEKLFF,TGTGCCAGCAGCCAGGGGGCAACTAATGAAAAACTGTTTTTT,NA,TRBV9,TRBD1,14,TRBJ1-4
CASSLGSGELFF,TGTGCCAGCAGCTTAGGCTCCGGGGAGCTGTTTTTT,NA,TRBV11-3,NA,12,TRBJ2-2
CSGGTGVQPQHF,TGCAGCGGTGGGACAGGGGTGCAGCCCCAGCATTTT,few,TRBV29-1,TRBD1,12,TRBJ1-5
CASSTGTGRTEAFF,TGTGCCAGTAGTACCGGGACAGGGAGGACTGAAGCTTTCTTT,NA,TRBV19,TRBD1,14,TRBJ1-1
CASSLQGFETQYF,TGTGCCAGCAGTTTACAGGGATTCGAGACCCAGTACTTC,NA,TRBV6-5,NA,13,TRBJ2-5
CASSVQGAGGNTIYF,TGTGCCAGCAGCGTACAGGGGGCAGGTGGAAACACCATATATTTT,NA,TRBV9,TRBD1,15,TRBJ1-3
CASSPTSGGKTQYF,TGTGCCAGCAGTCCGACTAGCGGGGGAAAGACCCAGTACTTC,medium-sized,TRBV6-5,TRBD2,14,TRBJ2-5
CASSELKTGYTGELFF,TGTGCCAGCAGTGAACTTAAGACAGGGTACACCGGGGAGCTGTTTTTT,NA,TRBV2,TRBD1,16,TRBJ2-2
CASSLGWSRRYNEQFF,TGTGCCAGCAGCTTGGGGTGGTCCCGGAGGTACAATGAGCAGTTCTTC,NA,TRBV5-5,NA,16,TRBJ2-1
CASSFLWNTEAFF,TGTGCCAGCAGCTTCCTTTGGAACACTGAAGCTTTCTTT,NA,TRBV7-2,NA,13,TRBJ1-1
CASSMGQNYGYTF,TGCGCCAGCAGCATGGGACAGAACTATGGCTACACCTTC,NA,TRBV5-1,TRBD1,13,TRBJ1-2
CASSQDFFVGQGYEQYF,TGCGCCAGCAGCCAAGATTTTTTCGTGGGACAGGGTTACGAGCAGTACTTC,NA,TRBV4-3,TRBD1,17,TRBJ2-7
CASRLAGSSYEQYF,TGTGCCAGCAGGTTAGCGGGGAGCTCCTACGAGCAGTACTTC,NA,TRBV11-2,TRBD2,14,TRBJ2-7
CASSYEWQGLGYTF,TGTGCCAGCAGTTACGAGTGGCAGGGCCTAGGCTACACCTTC,NA,TRBV6-6,NA,14,TRBJ1-2
CASSLELASNTQYF,TGTGCCAGCAGCTTAGAGCTAGCTTCGAATACGCAGTATTTT,NA,TRBV7-6,NA,14,TRBJ2-3
CASSLTGSYNEQFF,TGTGCCAGCAGCCTGACAGGGTCCTACAATGAGCAGTTCTTC,NA,TRBV28,TRBD1,14,TRBJ2-1
CASTDRPGTQYF,TGTGCCAGTACCGATCGACCGGGGACCCAGTACTTC,NA,TRBV19,NA,12,TRBJ2-5
CASSGDRGRSYEQYF,TGTGCCAGCAGTGGGGACAGGGGACGCTCCTACGAGCAGTACTTC,NA,TRBV2,TRBD1,15,TRBJ2-7
CASSLDRNTDTQYF,TGTGCCAGCAGCTTAGACCGGAACACAGATACGCAGTATTTT,NA,TRBV7-9,NA,14,TRBJ2-3
CASSDSYLPTGDRAVYEQYF,TGTGCCAGCAGTGACTCTTATTTACCGACGGGGGACAGGGCTGTATACGAGCAGTACTTC,NA,TRBV6-4,TRBD1,20,TRBJ2-7
CATSRGSSGGGRNGYTF,TGTGCCACCAGCAGAGGCTCCTCAGGGGGGGGCAGAAATGGCTACACCTTC,NA,TRBV15,TRBD1,17,TRBJ1-2
CAWQGPYGYTF,TGTGCCTGGCAAGGACCGTATGGCTACACCTTC,NA,TRBV30,NA,11,TRBJ1-2
CASSSRLAGTQYF,TGTGCCAGCAGCTCCAGACTAGCGGGCACGCAGTATTTT,once,TRBV7-2,TRBD2,13,TRBJ2-3
CAISEYQEGEQYF,TGTGCCATCAGTGAGTACCAGGAGGGCGAGCAGTACTTC,NA,TRBV10-3,NA,13,TRBJ2-7
CASSYSYSTYGYTF,TGTGCCAGCAGTTACTCATACAGTACCTATGGCTACACCTTC,NA,TRBV6-5,NA,14,TRBJ1-2
CATSYVTGDSGNTIYF,TGTGCCACCAGCTACGTGACAGGGGACTCTGGAAACACCATATATTTT,NA,TRBV15,TRBD1,16,TRBJ1-3
CASSFRRGVTEVNEQFF,TGTGCCAGCAGCTTCCGGCGAGGTGTCACAGAAGTTAATGAGCAGTTCTTC,NA,TRBV7-6,NA,17,TRBJ2-1
CASSIGLAGVYEQYF,TGTGCCAGTAGTATCGGGCTAGCGGGAGTCTACGAGCAGTACTTC,NA,TRBV19,TRBD2,15,TRBJ2-7
CASSWGAGPYEQYF,TGTGCCAGCAGTTGGGGAGCGGGCCCCTACGAGCAGTACTTC,NA,TRBV28,NA,14,TRBJ2-7
CASSGHITGSNEKLFF,TGTGCCAGCAGTGGCCACATAACAGGGTCTAATGAAAAACTGTTTTTT,NA,TRBV6-1,NA,16,TRBJ1-4
CASRVGGGNTEAFF,TGTGCCAGCCGTGTTGGTGGCGGGAACACTGAAGCTTTCTTT,few,TRBV18,NA,14,TRBJ1-1
CASSPRTRGLSSEAFF,TGTGCCAGCTCACCCAGGACACGGGGGCTATCGTCTGAAGCTTTCTTT,NA,TRBV18,NA,16,TRBJ1-1
CASSRDSSGNTIYF,TGTGCCAGCAGTCGGGACAGCTCTGGAAACACCATATATTTT,NA,TRBV6-5,TRBD1,14,TRBJ1-3
CASSTGRAQETQYF,TGTGCCAGCAGCACGGGACGGGCGCAAGAGACCCAGTACTTC,NA,TRBV7-2,NA,14,TRBJ2-5
CAWSVMGGLNQPQHF,TGTGCCTGGAGTGTAATGGGGGGCCTCAATCAGCCCCAGCATTTT,NA,TRBV30,NA,15,TRBJ1-5
CASKPGPAYEQYF,TGTGCCAGCAAACCAGGACCTGCCTACGAGCAGTACTTC,NA,TRBV7-9,NA,13,TRBJ2-7
CASTNQAGDPNNEQFF,TGTGCCAGCACCAACCAAGCGGGAGATCCGAACAATGAGCAGTTCTTC,NA,TRBV5-4,TRBD2,16,TRBJ2-1
CASSIVWFSNQPQHF,TGTGCCAGTAGTATAGTCTGGTTTAGCAATCAGCCCCAGCATTTT,NA,TRBV19,NA,15,TRBJ1-5
CASSSTVGYTF,TGTGCCAGCAGTTCGACAGTAGGCTACACCTTC,NA,TRBV6-5,NA,11,TRBJ1-2
CASSQAGRGLPTNEKLFF,TGCGCCAGCAGCCAAGCGGGCAGGGGGTTACCAACTAATGAAAAACTGTTTTTT,NA,TRBV4-3,TRBD1,18,TRBJ1-4
CASSQQGIGYGYTF,TGTGCCAGCAGTCAACAAGGGATAGGCTATGGCTACACCTTC,once,TRBV6-5,NA,14,TRBJ1-2
CAWSRLAGLYNEQFF,TGTGCCTGGAGTCGATTAGCGGGCCTCTACAATGAGCAGTTCTTC,NA,TRBV30,TRBD2,15,TRBJ2-1
CASSATGGTEAFF,TGTGCCAGCAGTGCGACAGGGGGCACTGAAGCTTTCTTT,once,TRBV2,TRBD1,13,TRBJ1-1
CASMQATGELFF,TGTGCCAGCATGCAGGCTACCGGGGAGCTGTTTTTT,NA,TRBV28,NA,12,TRBJ2-2
CASSRDRDRVSPLHF,TGTGCCAGCAGCCGCGACCGGGACAGGGTCTCACCCCTCCACTTT,NA,TRBV4-2,TRBD1,15,TRBJ1-6
CASSPPGQRTDTQYF,TGTGCCAGCTCACCACCGGGACAGCGCACAGATACGCAGTATTTT,NA,TRBV18,TRBD1,15,TRBJ2-3